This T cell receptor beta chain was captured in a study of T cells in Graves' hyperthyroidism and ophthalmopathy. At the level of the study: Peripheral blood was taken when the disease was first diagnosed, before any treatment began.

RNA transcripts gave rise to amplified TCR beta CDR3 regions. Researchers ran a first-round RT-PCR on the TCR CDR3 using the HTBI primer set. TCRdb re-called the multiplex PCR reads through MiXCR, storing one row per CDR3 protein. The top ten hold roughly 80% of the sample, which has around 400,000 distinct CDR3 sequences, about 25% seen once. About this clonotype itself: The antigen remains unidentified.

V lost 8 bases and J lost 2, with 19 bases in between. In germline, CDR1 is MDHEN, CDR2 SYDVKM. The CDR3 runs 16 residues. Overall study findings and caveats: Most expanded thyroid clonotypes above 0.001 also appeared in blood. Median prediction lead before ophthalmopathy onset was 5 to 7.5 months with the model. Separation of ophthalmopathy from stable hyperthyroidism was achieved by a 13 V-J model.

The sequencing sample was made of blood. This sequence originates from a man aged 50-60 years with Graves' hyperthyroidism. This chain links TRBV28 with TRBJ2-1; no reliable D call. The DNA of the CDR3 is TGTGCCAGCGGGTCCCCCGGCACCAACCCCTACAATGAGCAGTTCTTC. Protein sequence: CASGSPGTNPYNEQFF.